The 4 T cell receptor beta chains reported below all come from one sample, sequenced in a study of T cell repertoires and Cas9 in healthy adults (dated 2018 in TCRdb). The method was the immunoSEQ multiplex PCR assay. The table was pulled from immuneACCESS by TCRdb, which kept in-frame rearrangements only. Such tables lose some clones; where checked, under half of the loss comes from unresolved V genes, and the rest has no known cause. For this sample there are approximately 22,000 clones; 85% to 95% appear just once. About 0.78% of the sample comes from the top ten. The sequenced sample was CD4+ effector T cells (CD127+, CD25-, CD137-, CD154-) from PBMCs; culture status not recorded. These receptors were obtained from a human donor in good health.

The CDR3 DNA follows: TGCGCCAGCAGCTTCGGAACAGGGGGAAACACCATATATTTT. The encoded protein is CASSFGTGGNTIYF. V gene TRBV5-1 combines with J gene TRBJ1-3; D might be TRBD1 (6 bases). The V gene lost 2 bases and the J gene lost 4 bases, with 10 bases spanning the gap. The germline V gene encodes CDR1 SGHRS and CDR2 YFSETQ. This CDR3 spans 14 amino acids.

The CDR3 region is CAISDGLAGGLSYNEQFF. Written as DNA, the CDR3 is TGTGCCATCAGTGACGGGCTAGCGGGAGGGCTCTCCTACAATGAGCAGTTCTTC. The rearrangement uses TRBV10-3 and TRBJ2-1, with TRBD2 matching over 12 bases. V dropped 3 bases and J dropped 0; count of bases not matched to a gene: 6. The CDR3 has 18 residues. Germline CDR1 ENHRY, CDR2 SYGVKD.

The CDR3 protein is CASGTRKETQYF. The CDR3 DNA reads TGTGCCAGCGGGACTAGAAAAGAGACCCAGTACTTC. The V and J genes are TRBV6-5 and TRBJ2-5; TRBD2 agrees at 8 bases. Germline V gene lookup returns CDR1 MNHEY and CDR2 SVGAGI. This CDR3 is 12 amino acids long. V gave up 8 bases and J gave up 3 bases; unmatched junction bases: 2.

V is TRBV12-2 and J is TRBJ2-1; the tabulated D call, TRBD2, remains unverified against the DNA. TRBV12-2 corresponds to a pseudogene. The CDR3 length is 18 residues. The CDR3 DNA sequence: TGTGCAAGTCGCTTAGGGTTTATAGCGGGAGGGGAAAGTAATGAGCAGTTCTTC. Protein sequence: CASRLGFIAGGESNEQFF.